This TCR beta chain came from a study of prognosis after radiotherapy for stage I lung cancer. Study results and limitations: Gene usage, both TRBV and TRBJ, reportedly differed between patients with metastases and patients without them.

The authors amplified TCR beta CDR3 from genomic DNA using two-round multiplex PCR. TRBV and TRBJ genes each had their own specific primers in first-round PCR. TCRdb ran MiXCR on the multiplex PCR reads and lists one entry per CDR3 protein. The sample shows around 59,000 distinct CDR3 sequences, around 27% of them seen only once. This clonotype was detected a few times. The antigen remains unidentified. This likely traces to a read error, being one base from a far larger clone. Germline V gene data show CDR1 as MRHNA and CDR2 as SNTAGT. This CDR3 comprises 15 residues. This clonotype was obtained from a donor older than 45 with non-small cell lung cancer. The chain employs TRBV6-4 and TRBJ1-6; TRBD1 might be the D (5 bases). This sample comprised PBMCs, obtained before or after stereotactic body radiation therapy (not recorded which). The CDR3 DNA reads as TGTGCCAGCAGTTACCTGAGTCAGGGTGATTCACTCCTCCACTTT. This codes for CASSYLSQGDSLLHF.